The sequence of this T cell receptor (beta chain) was determined in a study of blood T cell repertoires in COVID-19. V dropped 1 base and J dropped 2 bases, with 11 bases sitting between them. This CDR3 is built from 15 residues. Germline assignment: CDR1 SGHTA and CDR2 FQGNSA. How the authors handled the data: It was from reference gene primer amplification that nucleated cell counts were estimated. Repertoires were generated with immunoSEQ multiplex PCR, while TCRdb's copy carries only in-frame clones and drops some. D and trimming were read from the DNA, whereas the V and J calls and clone size are those reported in that table. The repertoire consists of around 140,000 clones, with almost 90% occurring once and the leading ten covering approximately 1.4%.

Sequences were obtained from peripheral blood. The receptor was derived from a woman aged 55-70 years with acute or convalescent COVID-19. The J gene is TRBJ1-2, the V gene TRBV7-2, with D perhaps TRBD1 (5 bases). The CDR3 sequence: CASSLGGLLNYGYTF. The CDR3 DNA follows: TGTGCCAGCAGCTTAGGGGGACTCTTAAACTATGGCTACACCTTC.